The 24 T cell receptor beta chains in this list originate from one sample, sequenced in a study of blood T cell repertoires in COVID-19. Repertoires were generated with immunoSEQ multiplex PCR, while TCRdb's copy carries only in-frame clones and drops some. This table has over 130,000 clones, 88% appearing once. Sample: peripheral blood. Receptor source: a human donor in a cohort sampled during active COVID-19.

The rearrangement joins TRBV10-3 to TRBJ2-5; TRBD2 agrees at 11 bases. The CDR3 has 16 residues. Looked up from germline, CDR1 is ENHRY and CDR2 is SYGVKD. The ends lost 2 bases at V and 3 bases at J; junction bases unmatched: 5. The CDR3 DNA sequence: TGTGCCATCAGTGAGGGTCTAGCGGGGGGTAAAGAGACCCAGTACTTC. This translates into CAISEGLAGGKETQYF.

Here the CDR3 DNA reads TGCGCCAGCAGCCAAGATCAAAGCCTACCCGACAGGGCCTTTACAGATACGCAGTATTTT. This sequence encodes CASSQDQSLPDRAFTDTQYF. The rearrangement joins TRBV4-3 to TRBJ2-3; 7 bases line up with TRBD1. V lost 0 bases and J lost 3; bases outside the gene matches: 18. This CDR3 has 20 residues. The germline V gene encodes CDR1 LGHNA and CDR2 YSLEER.

DNA of the CDR3: TGTGCCAGCAGTTACGACGACAGGGGATCGCCATATGGCTACACCTTC. It codes for CASSYDDRGSPYGYTF. The chain employs TRBV6-5 and TRBJ1-2, with 8 bases fitting TRBD1. In germline, CDR1 is MNHEY, CDR2 SVGAGI. V shed 2 bases and J 5 bases; nucleotides not matched to a gene: 10. The CDR3 extends over 16 amino acids.

This chain links TRBV10-3 with TRBJ1-2; 8 nucleotides align to TRBD1. The CDR3 is made up of 15 amino acids. The J segment lost 2 bases and the V segment lost 6 bases, leaving 8 bases of the junction unmatched. From germline, CDR1 is ENHRY and CDR2 SYGVKD. Written as DNA, the CDR3 is TGTGCCATCAGAGTACCGGGACAGGCGAACTATGGCTACACCTTC. Protein product: CAIRVPGQANYGYTF.

The chain uses TRBV5-1 and TRBJ1-1; D is unclear. CDR3 size: 14 residues. CDR1 and CDR2 (germline): SGHRS, YFSETQ. Deletions cut 5 bases from V and 3 bases from J, with 14 bases between. The CDR3 DNA is TGCGCCAGCAGGAAGGACTTTGACTACACTGAAGCTTTCTTT. Translating it yields CASRKDFDYTEAFF.

The chain combines TRBV21-1 with TRBJ1-2; the table calls TRBD1, which could not be checked here. TRBV21-1 is a known pseudogene. The CDR3 spans 15 residues. The CDR3 region is CASSKDSCTIYGYTF. The DNA of the CDR3 is TGTGCCAGCAGCAAGGACAGCTGCACTATCTATGGCTACACCTTC.

V and J are TRBV30 and TRBJ2-1, with TRBD1 as a possible D gene (5 bases). Trimming left V 4 bases short and J 8 bases short, with 18 bases between. This CDR3 contains 14 residues. Germline V CDR1 and CDR2: GTSNPN, SVGIG (reference sequence). This chain's CDR3 is CAWNWANRRDEQFF. CDR3 bases: TGTGCCTGGAATTGGGCTAACCGCAGGGATGAGCAGTTCTTC.

This clone occurred a few times. V usage is TRBV27 and J usage is TRBJ2-4, with D maybe TRBD2 (6 bases). The CDR3 runs to 15 residues. Trimming took off 6 bases at V and 0 bases at J, with 12 bases between the two ends. Germline CDR1 is MNHEY and CDR2 is SMNVEV (reference sequence). CDR3 loop: CASSRGGLAKNIQYF. CDR3 in DNA: TGTGCCAGCAGCCGTGGAGGGCTAGCCAAAAACATTCAGTACTTC.

The rearrangement links TRBV30 to TRBJ1-5; 7 bases align to TRBD1. J was trimmed by 1 base and V by 6 bases; bases with no gene match: 6. Germline V gives CDR1 GTSNPN, CDR2 SVGIG (reference sequence). This CDR3 region has 14 residues. The CDR3: CACGPGQSNQPQHF. CDR3 DNA sequence: TGTGCCTGCGGACCGGGACAGAGCAATCAGCCCCAGCATTTT. The variable domain in full, completed from reference TRBV30 and TRBJ1-5, reads SQTIHQWPATLVQPVGSPLSLECTVEGTSNPNLYWYRQAAGRGLQLLFYSVGIGQISSEVPQNLSASRPQDRQFILSSKKLLLSDSGFYLCACGPGQSNQPQHFGDGTRLSIL.

CDR3 protein: CASSPDGGSYNEQFF. CDR3 nucleotides: TGTGCCAGTAGTCCGGACGGGGGTTCCTACAATGAGCAGTTCTTC. The chain employs TRBV19 and TRBJ2-1, with D possibly matching TRBD2 (6 bases). The germline V gene encodes CDR1 LNHDA and CDR2 SQIVND (reference sequence). V lost 5 bases and J 1 base, leaving 12 bases between the germline ends. The CDR3 has 15 amino acids.

The chain links TRBV10-2 to TRBJ2-2; 8 positions agree with TRBD2. V lost 4 bases and J lost 0; bases outside the gene matches: 10. In germline, CDR1 is WSHSY, CDR2 SAAADI. The CDR3 covers 18 residues. This CDR3 reads CASSGRTSRRSNTGELFF. The DNA for the CDR3 is TGCGCCAGCAGTGGACGGACTAGCCGTCGCTCGAACACCGGGGAGCTGTTTTTT.

This clone is a singleton in its sample. The J gene is TRBJ2-1, the V gene TRBV27, with 9 bases aligning to TRBD2. V lost 6 bases and J lost 2; bases outside the gene matches: 5. Germline loops: CDR1 MNHEY, CDR2 SMNVEV (reference sequence). The CDR3 sequence is 15 residues long. The CDR3 nucleotides read TGTGCCAGCAGAAAGCGGGGGGAGACCTACAATGAGCAGTTCTTC. Translating it yields CASRKRGETYNEQFF.

The chain has TRBV6-5 and TRBJ2-1; 11 bases are shared with TRBD2. With V trimmed by 2 bases and J by 3 bases, 0 bases remained unmatched. CDR3 size: 15 residues. From germline, CDR1 is MNHEY and CDR2 SVGAGI. DNA for the CDR3: TGTGCCAGCAGTTACCTAGCGGGGGGCTACAATGAGCAGTTCTTC. Translated, it gives CASSYLAGGYNEQFF.

A single count supports this clone. The chain is built from TRBV3-1 (or the pseudogene TRBV3-2) and TRBJ2-7, with 10 bases aligning to TRBD2. Germline CDR1 is LGHDT and CDR2 is YNNKEL (reference sequence). The CDR3 is 14 amino acids. V lost 4 bases, J lost 5 bases, and 5 bases stayed unmatched. The CDR3 is CASSLSGGRDEQYF. DNA of the CDR3: TGTGCCAGCAGCCTTAGCGGGGGGCGGGACGAGCAGTACTTC.

The genes are TRBV4-1 and TRBJ1-5; 9 bases are shared with TRBD1. The germline gives CDR1 MGHRA, CDR2 YSYEKL. V trimming: 1 base; J trimming: 6 bases; junction bases outside the gene matches: 4. The CDR3 runs to 15 residues. The CDR3 spells CASSQGGTGSQPQHF. The CDR3 bases are TGCGCCAGCAGCCAAGGGGGGACAGGGAGTCAGCCCCAGCATTTT.

This clone was seen just once. The chain joins TRBV6-2 or TRBV6-3 to TRBJ2-5; 8 positions match TRBD1. There are 14 residues in the CDR3. Germline values: CDR1 MNHEY, CDR2 SVGEGT. The trim removed 5 bases at V and 3 bases at J, leaving 5 bases unmatched. The CDR3 nucleotides are TGTGCCAGCAGTAAGACAGGGGCGAAAGAGACCCAGTACTTC. Translated, it gives CASSKTGAKETQYF.

The V call is TRBV2, the J call TRBJ1-1; a weak D match, TRBD1 (5 bases). Germline lookup yields CDR1 SNHLY and CDR2 FYNNEI. V shed 4 bases and J shed 3 bases, with 9 bases lying between them. This CDR3 contains 13 residues. CDR3 DNA sequence: TGTGCCAGCAGTGGCGACAGAGACACTGAAGCTTTCTTT. This gives the protein CASSGDRDTEAFF.

The V gene is TRBV6-5, the J gene TRBJ1-1; a weak D match, TRBD1 (6 bases). Trimming stripped 0 bases from V and 2 bases from J, with 10 bases between. Germline CDR1 is MNHEY and CDR2 is SVGAGI. The CDR3 contains 15 residues. The CDR3 DNA sequence: TGTGCCAGCAGTTACTCGGCGGACAGAAACACTGAAGCTTTCTTT. Residues: CASSYSADRNTEAFF.

The chain has TRBV11-1 and TRBJ2-7, with D hard to call. This CDR3 region has 12 residues. V dropped 4 bases and J dropped 5 bases, with 9 bases sitting between them. CDR1 and CDR2 from the germline V gene are SGHAT and FQDESV (reference sequence). The CDR3 region has the DNA TGTGCCAGCAGCTACGGCGGTCACGAGCAGTACTTC. This codes for CASSYGGHEQYF.

The table lists this clone with a count of one. The chain combines TRBV6-5 with TRBJ1-2; 8 bases map to TRBD1. Losses at the gene ends were 6 bases for V and 0 bases for J; bases not matched to a gene: 3. The germline V gene encodes CDR1 MNHEY and CDR2 SVGAGI. The CDR3 totals 14 residues. CDR3 residues: CASSRDRTNYGYTF. Written as DNA, the CDR3 is TGTGCCAGCAGCAGGGACAGGACTAACTATGGCTACACCTTC.

The V gene is TRBV4-3, the J gene TRBJ1-1; possibly TRBD1 for D (5 bases). Between the trimmed V and J ends, which lost 4 bases and 3 bases, there was a span of 15 bases. Germline V gene data show CDR1 as LGHNA and CDR2 as YSLEER. CDR3 length: 15 amino acids. CDR3 loop: CASSPGGGADTEAFF. The CDR3 bases are TGCGCCAGCAGCCCTGGCGGTGGGGCGGACACTGAAGCTTTCTTT.

This clone occurred once. J is TRBJ2-2 and V is TRBV5-1; 8 bases map to TRBD2. After removal of 5 bases from V and 0 bases from J, the junction contained 9 bases not matched to a gene. The CDR3 is made up of 17 amino acids. CDR1 SGHRS and CDR2 YFSETQ come from the germline V gene. CDR3 sequence (DNA): TGCGCCAGCAGAACCCTAACGGGGGGGCCGAACACCGGGGAGCTGTTTTTT. Protein sequence: CASRTLTGGPNTGELFF.

The chain uses TRBV5-1 and TRBJ2-2; TRBD2 matches 8 bases. Germline loops: CDR1 SGHRS, CDR2 YFSETQ. The CDR3 length is 15 residues. V dropped 4 bases and J dropped 9; count of bases not matched to a gene: 11. Here the CDR3 reads CASSPPGGGPRELFF. In DNA, the CDR3 is TGCGCCAGCAGCCCCCCCGGCGGGGGGCCGCGGGAGCTGTTTTTT.

The J gene is TRBJ2-4, the V gene TRBV7-2; 7 bases are shared with TRBD1. Germline loops: CDR1 SGHTA, CDR2 FQGNSA. The CDR3 loop spans 16 amino acids. Trimming removed 4 bases from V and 4 bases from J; junction bases left unmatched: 10. This CDR3 reads CASSSQPGTVKNIQYF. CDR3 nucleotide sequence: TGTGCCAGCAGCTCGCAGCCCGGGACAGTGAAAAACATTCAGTACTTC.